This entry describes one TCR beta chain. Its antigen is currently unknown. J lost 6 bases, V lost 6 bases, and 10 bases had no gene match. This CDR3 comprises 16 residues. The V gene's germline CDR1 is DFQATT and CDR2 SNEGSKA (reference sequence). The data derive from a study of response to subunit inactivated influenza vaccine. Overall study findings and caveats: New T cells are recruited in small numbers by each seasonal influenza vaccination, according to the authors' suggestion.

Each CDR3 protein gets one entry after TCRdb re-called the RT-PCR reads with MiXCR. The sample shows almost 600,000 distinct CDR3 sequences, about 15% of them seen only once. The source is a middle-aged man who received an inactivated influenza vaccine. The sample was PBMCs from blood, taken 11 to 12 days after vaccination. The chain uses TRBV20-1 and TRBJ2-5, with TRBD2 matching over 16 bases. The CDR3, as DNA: TGCAGTGCCCCGGGACTAGCGGGGGGGCCGAGGAAGACCCAGTACTTC. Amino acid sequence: CSAPGLAGGPRKTQYF.